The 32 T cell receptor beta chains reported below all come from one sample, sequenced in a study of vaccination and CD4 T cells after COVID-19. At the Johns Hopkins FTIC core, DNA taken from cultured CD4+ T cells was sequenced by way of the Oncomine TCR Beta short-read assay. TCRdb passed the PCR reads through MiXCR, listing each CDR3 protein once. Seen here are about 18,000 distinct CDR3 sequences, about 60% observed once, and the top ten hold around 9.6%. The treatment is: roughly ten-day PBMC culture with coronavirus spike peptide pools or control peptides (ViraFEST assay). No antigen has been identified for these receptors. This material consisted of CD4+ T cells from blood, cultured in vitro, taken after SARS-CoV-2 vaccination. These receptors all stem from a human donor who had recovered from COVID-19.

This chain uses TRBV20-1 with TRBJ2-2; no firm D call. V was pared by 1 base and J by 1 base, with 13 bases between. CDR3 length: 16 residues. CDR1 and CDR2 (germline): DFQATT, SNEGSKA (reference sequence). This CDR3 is CSARGSFLGNTGELFF. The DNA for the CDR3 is TGCAGTGCTAGAGGGTCCTTCCTGGGGAACACCGGGGAGCTGTTTTTT.

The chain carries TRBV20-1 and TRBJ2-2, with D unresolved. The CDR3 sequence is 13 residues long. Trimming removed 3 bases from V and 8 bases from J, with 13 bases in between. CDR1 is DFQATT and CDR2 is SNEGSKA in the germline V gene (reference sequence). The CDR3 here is CSARTDSPGELFF. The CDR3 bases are TGCAGTGCTAGGACGGATAGTCCTGGGGAGCTGTTTTTT.

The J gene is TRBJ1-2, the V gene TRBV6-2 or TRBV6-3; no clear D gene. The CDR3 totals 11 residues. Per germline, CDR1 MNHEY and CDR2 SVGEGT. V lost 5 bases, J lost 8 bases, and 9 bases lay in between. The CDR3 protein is CASSPPPGYTF. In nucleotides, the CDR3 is TGTGCCAGCAGTCCCCCCCCCGGCTACACCTTC.

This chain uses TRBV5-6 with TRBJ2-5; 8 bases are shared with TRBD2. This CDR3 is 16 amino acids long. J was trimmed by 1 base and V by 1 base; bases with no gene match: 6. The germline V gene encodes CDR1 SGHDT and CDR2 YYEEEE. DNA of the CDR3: TGTGCCAGCAGCTTGTTGGGCGGGGGGCTCCAAGAGACCCAGTACTTC. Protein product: CASSLLGGGLQETQYF.

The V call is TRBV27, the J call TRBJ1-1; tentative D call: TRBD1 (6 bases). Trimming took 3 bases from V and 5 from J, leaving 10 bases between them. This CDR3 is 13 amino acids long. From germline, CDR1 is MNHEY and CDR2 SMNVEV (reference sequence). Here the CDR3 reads CASSLNRATEAFF. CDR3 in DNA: TGTGCCAGCAGTTTGAACAGGGCGACTGAAGCTTTCTTT.

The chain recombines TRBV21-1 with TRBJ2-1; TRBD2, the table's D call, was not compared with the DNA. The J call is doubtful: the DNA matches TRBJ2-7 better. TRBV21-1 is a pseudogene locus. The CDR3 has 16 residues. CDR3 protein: CASSDTRGLLSYEQYF. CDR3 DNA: TGTGCCAGCAGCGATACAAGGGGACTTCTCTCCTACGAGCAGTACTTC.

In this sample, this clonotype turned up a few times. As DNA, the CDR3 is TGTGCCAGCAGCGGACAGGTTTTTAATTCACCCCTCCACTTT. This codes for CASSGQVFNSPLHF. This chain uses TRBV6-1 with TRBJ1-6; TRBD1 matches at 7 bases. Germline assignment: CDR1 MNHNS and CDR2 SASEGT. This CDR3 contains 14 residues. The V and J ends lost 6 bases and 6 bases, in that order; junction bases with no gene match: 5.

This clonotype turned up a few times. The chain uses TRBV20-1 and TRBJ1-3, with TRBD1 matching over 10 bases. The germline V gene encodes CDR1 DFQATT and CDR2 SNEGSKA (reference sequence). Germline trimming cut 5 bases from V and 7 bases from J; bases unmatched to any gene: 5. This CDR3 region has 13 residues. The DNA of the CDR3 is TGCAGTGCTGGGGACAGGGGTTCGAACACCATATATTTT. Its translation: CSAGDRGSNTIYF.

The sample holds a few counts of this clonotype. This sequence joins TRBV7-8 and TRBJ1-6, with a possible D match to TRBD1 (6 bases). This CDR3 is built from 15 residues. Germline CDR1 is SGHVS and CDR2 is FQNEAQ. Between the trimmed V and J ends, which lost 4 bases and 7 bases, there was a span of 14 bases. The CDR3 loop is CASSSAGVGNSPLHF. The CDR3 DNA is TGTGCCAGCAGCTCAGCAGGGGTTGGGAATTCACCCCTCCACTTT.

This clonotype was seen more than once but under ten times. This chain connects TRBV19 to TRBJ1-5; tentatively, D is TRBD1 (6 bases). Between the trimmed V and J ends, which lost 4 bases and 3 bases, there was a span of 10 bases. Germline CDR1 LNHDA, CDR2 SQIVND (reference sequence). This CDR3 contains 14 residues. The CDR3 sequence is CASSTGHPNQPQHF. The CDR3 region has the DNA TGTGCCAGTAGTACGGGACACCCCAATCAGCCCCAGCATTTT.

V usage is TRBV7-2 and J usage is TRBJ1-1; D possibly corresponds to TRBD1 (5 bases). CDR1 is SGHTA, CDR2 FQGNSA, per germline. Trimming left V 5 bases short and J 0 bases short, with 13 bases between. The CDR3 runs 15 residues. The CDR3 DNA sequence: TGTGCCAGCAGCCTCCGACAGCAAATGAACACTGAAGCTTTCTTT. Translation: CASSLRQQMNTEAFF.

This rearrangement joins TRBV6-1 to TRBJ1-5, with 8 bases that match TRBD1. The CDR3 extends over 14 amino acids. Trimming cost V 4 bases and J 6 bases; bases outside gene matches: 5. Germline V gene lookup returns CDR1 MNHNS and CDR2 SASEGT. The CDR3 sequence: CASSVNRGGQPQHF. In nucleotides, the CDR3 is TGTGCCAGCAGTGTAAACAGGGGGGGTCAGCCCCAGCATTTT.

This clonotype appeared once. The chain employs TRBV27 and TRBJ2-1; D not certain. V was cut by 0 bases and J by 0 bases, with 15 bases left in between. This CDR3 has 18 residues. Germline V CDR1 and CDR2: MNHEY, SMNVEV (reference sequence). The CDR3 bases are TGTGCCAGCAGTTTATCGAACCAATTTCCGAGCTCCTACAATGAGCAGTTCTTC. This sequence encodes CASSLSNQFPSSYNEQFF.

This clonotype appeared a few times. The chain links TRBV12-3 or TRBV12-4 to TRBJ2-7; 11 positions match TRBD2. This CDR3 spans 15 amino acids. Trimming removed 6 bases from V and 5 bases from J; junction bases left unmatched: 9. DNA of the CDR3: TGTGCCAGCAGCGCAACTAGCGGGAGCTTCAACGAGCAGTACTTC. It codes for CASSATSGSFNEQYF.

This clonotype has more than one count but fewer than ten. The CDR3 protein is CASKPGGAETQYF. In DNA, the CDR3 is TGTGCCAGCAAACCAGGGGGGGCAGAGACCCAGTACTTC. V is TRBV6-1 and J is TRBJ2-5; D assignment may be TRBD1 or TRBD2 (7 bases each). Germline values: CDR1 MNHNS, CDR2 SASEGT. CDR3 length: 13 residues. V dropped 7 bases and J dropped 4 bases, with 13 bases sitting between them.

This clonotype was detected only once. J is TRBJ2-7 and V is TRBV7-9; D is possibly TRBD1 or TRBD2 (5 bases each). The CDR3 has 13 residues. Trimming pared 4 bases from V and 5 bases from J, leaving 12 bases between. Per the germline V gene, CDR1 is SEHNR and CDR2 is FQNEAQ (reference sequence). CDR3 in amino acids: CASSSGTANEQYF. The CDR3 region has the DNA TGTGCCAGCAGCTCGGGGACCGCCAACGAGCAGTACTTC.

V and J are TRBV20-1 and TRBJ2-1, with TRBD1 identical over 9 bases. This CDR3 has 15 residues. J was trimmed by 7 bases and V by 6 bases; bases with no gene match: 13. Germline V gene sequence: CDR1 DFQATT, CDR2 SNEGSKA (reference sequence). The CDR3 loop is CSAPGQGLHPNEQFF. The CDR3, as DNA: TGCAGTGCACCTGGACAGGGGCTACACCCGAATGAGCAGTTCTTC.

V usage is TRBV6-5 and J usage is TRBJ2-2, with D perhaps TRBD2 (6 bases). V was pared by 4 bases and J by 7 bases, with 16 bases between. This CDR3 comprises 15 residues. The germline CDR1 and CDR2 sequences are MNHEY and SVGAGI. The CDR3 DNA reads TGTGCCAGCAGTTCCTCGGGACTCAGTAGCGGGGAGCTGTTTTTT. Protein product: CASSSSGLSSGELFF.

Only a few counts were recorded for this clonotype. CDR3 sequence: CSARDARANQPQHF. The DNA for the CDR3 is TGCAGTGCTAGAGATGCCAGGGCTAATCAGCCCCAGCATTTT. The chain is built from TRBV20-1 and TRBJ1-5; a possible D gene is TRBD1 (5 bases). CDR3 size: 14 residues. CDR1 and CDR2 from the germline V gene are DFQATT and SNEGSKA (reference sequence). V lost 0 bases to trimming and J lost 4 bases, with 10 bases between them.

CDR3 DNA sequence: TGTGCCAGCACCATTGACGGGGCTATGAACACTGAAGCTTTCTTT. Its translation: CASTIDGAMNTEAFF. V usage is TRBV7-9 and J usage is TRBJ1-1; a possible D gene is TRBD1 (5 bases). CDR3 length: 15 amino acids. Trimming cost V 7 bases and J 0 bases, with 15 bases left between them. Germline V gene lookup returns CDR1 SEHNR and CDR2 FQNEAQ (reference sequence).

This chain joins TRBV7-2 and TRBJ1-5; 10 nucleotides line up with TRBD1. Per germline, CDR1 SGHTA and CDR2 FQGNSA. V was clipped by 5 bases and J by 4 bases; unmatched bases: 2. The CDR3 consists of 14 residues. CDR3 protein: CASSKGQGNQPQHF. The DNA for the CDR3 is TGTGCCAGCAGCAAGGGACAGGGGAATCAGCCCCAGCATTTT.

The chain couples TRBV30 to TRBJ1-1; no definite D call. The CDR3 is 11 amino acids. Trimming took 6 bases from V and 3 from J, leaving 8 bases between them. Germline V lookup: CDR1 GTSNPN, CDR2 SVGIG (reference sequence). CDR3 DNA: TGTGCCTGCGGGTGGGACACTGAAGCTTTCTTT. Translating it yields CACGWDTEAFF.

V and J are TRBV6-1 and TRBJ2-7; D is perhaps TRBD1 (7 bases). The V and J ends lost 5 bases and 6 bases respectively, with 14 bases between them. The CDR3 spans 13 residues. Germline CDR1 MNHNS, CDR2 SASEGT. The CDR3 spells CASSTGEVLEQYF. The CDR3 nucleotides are TGTGCCAGCAGTACAGGGGAGGTCCTCGAGCAGTACTTC.

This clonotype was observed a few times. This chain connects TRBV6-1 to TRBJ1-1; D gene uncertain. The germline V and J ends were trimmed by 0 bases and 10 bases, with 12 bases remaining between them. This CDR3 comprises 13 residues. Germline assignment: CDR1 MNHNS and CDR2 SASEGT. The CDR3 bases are TGTGCCAGCAGTGAAGCCCGGGATGTGGCAGCTTTCTTT. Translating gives CASSEARDVAAFF.

The CDR3 coding sequence is TGTGCCAGCAGGGGCATGAGGCGGTATACTGAAGCTTTCTTT. Amino acids: CASRGMRRYTEAFF. The rearrangement joins TRBV6-1 to TRBJ1-1; D not certain. V lost 6 bases and J lost 5, with 16 bases in between. This CDR3 has 14 amino acids. CDR1 is MNHNS, CDR2 SASEGT, per germline.

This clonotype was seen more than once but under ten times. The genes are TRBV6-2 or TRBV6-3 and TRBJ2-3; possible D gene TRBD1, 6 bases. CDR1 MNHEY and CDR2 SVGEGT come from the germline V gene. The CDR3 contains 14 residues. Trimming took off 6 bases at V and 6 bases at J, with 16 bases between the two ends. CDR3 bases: TGTGCCAGCAGGGGGGCCGGGCGGACGGATACGCAGTATTTT. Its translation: CASRGAGRTDTQYF.

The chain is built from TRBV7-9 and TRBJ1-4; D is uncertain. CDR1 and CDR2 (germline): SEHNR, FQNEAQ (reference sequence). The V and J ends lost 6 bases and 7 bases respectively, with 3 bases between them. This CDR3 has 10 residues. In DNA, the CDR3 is TGTGCCAGCAGTGGTGAAAAACTGTTTTTT. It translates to CASSGEKLFF.

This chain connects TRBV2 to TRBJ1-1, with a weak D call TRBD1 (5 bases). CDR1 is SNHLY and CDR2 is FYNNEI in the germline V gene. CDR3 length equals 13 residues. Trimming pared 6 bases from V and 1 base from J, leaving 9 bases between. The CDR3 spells CASSLGQNTEAFF. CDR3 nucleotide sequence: TGTGCCAGCAGCCTAGGACAGAACACTGAAGCTTTCTTT.

CDR3 in DNA: TGCAGTGCCGACAAAGCCCCTAACACTGAAGCTTTCTTT. Residues: CSADKAPNTEAFF. The genes are TRBV20-1 and TRBJ1-1; no definite D call. The CDR3 loop spans 13 amino acids. CDR1 DFQATT and CDR2 SNEGSKA come from the germline V gene (reference sequence). Trimming took 6 bases from V and 2 from J, leaving 13 bases between them.

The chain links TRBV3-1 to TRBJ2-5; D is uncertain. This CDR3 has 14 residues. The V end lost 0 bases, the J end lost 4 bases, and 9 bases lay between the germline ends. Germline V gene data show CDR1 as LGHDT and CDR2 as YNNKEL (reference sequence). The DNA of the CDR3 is TGTGCCAGCAGCCAAGATTGGCGGACAGAGACCCAGTACTTC. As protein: CASSQDWRTETQYF.

The CDR3 coding sequence is TGTGCCAGCAGCGCGATGGAGTCAACTAATGAAAAACTGTTTTTT. Residues: CASSAMESTNEKLFF. V is TRBV7-6 and J is TRBJ1-4; D gene uncertain. Trimming took off 5 bases at V and 0 bases at J, with 10 bases between the two ends. The germline V gene has CDR1 SGHVS and CDR2 FNYEAQ. The CDR3 is 15 amino acids.

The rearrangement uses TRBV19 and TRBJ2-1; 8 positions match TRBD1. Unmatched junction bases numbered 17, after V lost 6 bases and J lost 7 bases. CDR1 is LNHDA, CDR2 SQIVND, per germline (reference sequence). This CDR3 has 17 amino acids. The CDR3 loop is CASRVGRGDRGSNEQFF. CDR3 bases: TGTGCCAGTAGAGTTGGGCGTGGAGACAGGGGTTCGAATGAGCAGTTCTTC.